This T cell receptor beta chain emerged from a study of blood T cell repertoires in COVID-19. The overall study: T cells, B-cell-depleted T cells, or PBMCs provided the cDNA or gDNA that served as material.

The method was immunoSEQ multiplex PCR; TCRdb's version includes in-frame clones alone and lacks a portion of them. The sample records roughly 330,000 clones, around 87% being singletons. The recovered donors of Cohort 3 showed two negative PCRs, clearance, or symptom resolution. This TCR was sampled from a woman aged 25-40 years who had recovered from COVID-19. Sequencing was done on a sample of PBMCs or T cells enriched from blood (not recorded which).

CDR3 loop: CAWCGQLNTEAFF. The CDR3, as DNA: TGTGCCTGGTGTGGACAGCTGAACACTGAAGCTTTCTTT. The gene calls are TRBV30 and TRBJ1-1; TRBD1 might be the D (6 bases). Germline CDR1 is GTSNPN and CDR2 is SVGIG (reference sequence). The ends were cut back, 5 bases at V and 0 bases at J, with 10 bases in the middle. CDR3 length equals 13 residues.